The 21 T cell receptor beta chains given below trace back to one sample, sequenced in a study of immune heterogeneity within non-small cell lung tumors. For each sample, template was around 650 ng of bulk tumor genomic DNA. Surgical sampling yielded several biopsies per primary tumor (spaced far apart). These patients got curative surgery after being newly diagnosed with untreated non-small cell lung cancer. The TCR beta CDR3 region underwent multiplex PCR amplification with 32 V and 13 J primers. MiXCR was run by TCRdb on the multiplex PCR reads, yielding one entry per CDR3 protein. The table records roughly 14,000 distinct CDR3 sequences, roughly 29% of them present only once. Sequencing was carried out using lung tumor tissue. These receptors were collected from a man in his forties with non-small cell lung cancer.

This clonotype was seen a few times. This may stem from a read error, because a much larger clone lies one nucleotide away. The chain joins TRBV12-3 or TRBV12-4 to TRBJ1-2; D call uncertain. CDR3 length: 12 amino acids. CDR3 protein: CAGSPGNYGYTF. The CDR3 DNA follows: TGTGCCGGCAGCCCGGGGAACTATGGCTACACCTTC.

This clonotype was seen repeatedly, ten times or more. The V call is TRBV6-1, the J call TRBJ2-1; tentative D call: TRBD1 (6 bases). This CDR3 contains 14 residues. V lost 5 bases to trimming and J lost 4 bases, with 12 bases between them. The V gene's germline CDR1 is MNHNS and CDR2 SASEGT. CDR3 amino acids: CASSPGGAYNEQFF. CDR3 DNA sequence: TGTGCCAGCAGTCCTGGGGGCGCGTACAATGAGCAGTTCTTC.

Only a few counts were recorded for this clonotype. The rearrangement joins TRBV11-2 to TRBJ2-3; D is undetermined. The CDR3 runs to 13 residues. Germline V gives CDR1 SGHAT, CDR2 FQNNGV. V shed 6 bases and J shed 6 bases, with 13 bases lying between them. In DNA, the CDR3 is TGTGCCAGCAGACCTCCTTCCGGGGATACGCAGTATTTT. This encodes CASRPPSGDTQYF.

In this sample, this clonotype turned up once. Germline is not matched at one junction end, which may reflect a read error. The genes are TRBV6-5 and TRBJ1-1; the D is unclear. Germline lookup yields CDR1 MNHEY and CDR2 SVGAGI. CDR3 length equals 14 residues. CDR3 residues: CVSSYTLLNTEAFF. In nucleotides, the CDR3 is TGTGTCAGCAGTTACACCCTATTGAACACTGAAGCTTTCTTT.

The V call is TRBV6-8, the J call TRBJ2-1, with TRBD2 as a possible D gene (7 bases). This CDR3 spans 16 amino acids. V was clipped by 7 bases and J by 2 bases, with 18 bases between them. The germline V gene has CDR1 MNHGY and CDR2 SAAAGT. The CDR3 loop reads CASNPIGGEAYNEQFF. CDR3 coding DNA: TGTGCCAGCAATCCTATAGGGGGGGAAGCCTACAATGAGCAGTTCTTC.

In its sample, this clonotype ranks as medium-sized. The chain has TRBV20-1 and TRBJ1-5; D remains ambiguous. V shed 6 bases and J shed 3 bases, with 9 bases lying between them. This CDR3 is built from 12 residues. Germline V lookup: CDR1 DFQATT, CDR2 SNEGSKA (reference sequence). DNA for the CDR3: TGCAGTGCGGCAGCCTACAATCAGCCCCAGCATTTT. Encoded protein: CSAAAYNQPQHF.

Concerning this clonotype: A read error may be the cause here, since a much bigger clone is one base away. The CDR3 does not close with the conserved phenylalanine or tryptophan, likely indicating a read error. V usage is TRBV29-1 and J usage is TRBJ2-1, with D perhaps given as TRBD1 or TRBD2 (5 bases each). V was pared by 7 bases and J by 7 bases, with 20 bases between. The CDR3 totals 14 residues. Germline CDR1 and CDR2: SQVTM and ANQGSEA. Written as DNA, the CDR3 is TGCAGCGCCCGCTCCGGTGGGGGAGCAAATGAGCAGTTCTAC. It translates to CSARSGGGANEQFY.

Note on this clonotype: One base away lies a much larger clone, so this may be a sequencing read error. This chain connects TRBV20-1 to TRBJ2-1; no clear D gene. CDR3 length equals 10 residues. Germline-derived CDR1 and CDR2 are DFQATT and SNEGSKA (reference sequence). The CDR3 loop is CIATYNEQFF. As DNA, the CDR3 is TGCATTGCTACATACAATGAGCAGTTCTTC.

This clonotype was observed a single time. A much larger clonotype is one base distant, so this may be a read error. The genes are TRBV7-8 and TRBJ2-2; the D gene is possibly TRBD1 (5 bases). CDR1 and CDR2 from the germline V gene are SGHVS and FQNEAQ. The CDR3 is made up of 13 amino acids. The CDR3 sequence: CDSSWGSTGELFF. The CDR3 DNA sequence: TGTGACAGCAGCTGGGGCTCCACCGGGGAGCTGTTTTTT.

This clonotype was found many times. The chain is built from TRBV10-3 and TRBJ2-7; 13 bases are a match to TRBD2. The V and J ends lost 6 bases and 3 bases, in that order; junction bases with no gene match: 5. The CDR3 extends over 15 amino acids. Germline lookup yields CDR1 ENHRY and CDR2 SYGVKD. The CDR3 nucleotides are TGTGCCATCAGAGCCGGACTAGCGGGAGACTACGAGCAGTACTTC. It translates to CAIRAGLAGDYEQYF.

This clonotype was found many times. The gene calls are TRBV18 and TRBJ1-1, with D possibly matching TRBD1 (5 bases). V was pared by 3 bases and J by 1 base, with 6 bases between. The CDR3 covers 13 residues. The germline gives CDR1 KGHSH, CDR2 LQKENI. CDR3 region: CASSPGRNTEAFF. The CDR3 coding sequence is TGTGCCAGCTCACCGGGACGGAACACTGAAGCTTTCTTT.

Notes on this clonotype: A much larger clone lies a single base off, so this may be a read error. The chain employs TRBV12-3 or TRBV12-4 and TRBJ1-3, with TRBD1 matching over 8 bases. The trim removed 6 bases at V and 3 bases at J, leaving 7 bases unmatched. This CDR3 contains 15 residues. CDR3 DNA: TGTGCCAGCAGCGAGGACAGGGTCGTTGGAAACACCATATATTTT. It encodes CASSEDRVVGNTIYF.

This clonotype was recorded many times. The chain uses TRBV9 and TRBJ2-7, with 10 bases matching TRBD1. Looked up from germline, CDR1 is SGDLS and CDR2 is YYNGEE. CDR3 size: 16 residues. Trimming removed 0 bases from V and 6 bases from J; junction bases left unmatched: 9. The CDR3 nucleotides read TGTGCCAGCAGCGTAGCTCTAGACAGGGGGCGCGCCGAGCAGTACTTC. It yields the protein CASSVALDRGRAEQYF.

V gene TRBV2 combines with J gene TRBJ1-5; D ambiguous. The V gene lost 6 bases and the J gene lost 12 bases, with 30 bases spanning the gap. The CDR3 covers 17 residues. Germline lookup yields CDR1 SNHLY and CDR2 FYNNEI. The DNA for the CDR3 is TGTGCCAGCAGCCGATTCCTTAGGGCTAGAGAGGCAATCAGCCAGCATTTT. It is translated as CASSRFLRAREAISQHF.

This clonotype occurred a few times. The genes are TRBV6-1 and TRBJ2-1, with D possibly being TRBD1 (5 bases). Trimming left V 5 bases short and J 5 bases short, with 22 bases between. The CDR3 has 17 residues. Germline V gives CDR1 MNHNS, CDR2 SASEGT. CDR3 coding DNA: TGTGCCAGCAGTCATCCCTCGCCAGGGAACTTCGACAATGAGCAGTTCTTC. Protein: CASSHPSPGNFDNEQFF.

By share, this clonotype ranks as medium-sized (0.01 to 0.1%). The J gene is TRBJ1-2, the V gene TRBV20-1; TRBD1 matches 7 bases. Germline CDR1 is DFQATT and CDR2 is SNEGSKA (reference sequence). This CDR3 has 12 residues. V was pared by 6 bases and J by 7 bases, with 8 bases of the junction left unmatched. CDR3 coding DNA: TGCAGTGCCTACAGGGGAAGTAGTGGCTACACCTTC. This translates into CSAYRGSSGYTF.

The CDR3 region is CASSIVRAYGYTF. The CDR3 nucleotides are TGTGCCAGTAGTATTGTGAGGGCCTATGGCTACACCTTC. V usage is TRBV19 and J usage is TRBJ1-2, with no clear D. Germline lookup yields CDR1 LNHDA and CDR2 SQIVND (reference sequence). Trimming took off 3 bases at V and 4 bases at J, with 9 bases between the two ends. The CDR3 is made up of 13 amino acids.

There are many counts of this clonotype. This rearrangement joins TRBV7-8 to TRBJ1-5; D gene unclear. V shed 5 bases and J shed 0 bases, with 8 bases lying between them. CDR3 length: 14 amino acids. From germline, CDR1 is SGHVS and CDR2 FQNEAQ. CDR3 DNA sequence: TGTGCCAGCAGCGTACAGTATAGCAATCAGCCCCAGCATTTT. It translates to CASSVQYSNQPQHF.

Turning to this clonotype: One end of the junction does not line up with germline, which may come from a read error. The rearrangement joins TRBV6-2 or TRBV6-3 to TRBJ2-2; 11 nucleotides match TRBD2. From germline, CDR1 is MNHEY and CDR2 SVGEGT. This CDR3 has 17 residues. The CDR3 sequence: CASSAGTSGANTVELFF. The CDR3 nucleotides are TGTGCCAGCAGTGCCGGGACTAGCGGCGCGAACACCGTGGAGCTGTTTTTT.

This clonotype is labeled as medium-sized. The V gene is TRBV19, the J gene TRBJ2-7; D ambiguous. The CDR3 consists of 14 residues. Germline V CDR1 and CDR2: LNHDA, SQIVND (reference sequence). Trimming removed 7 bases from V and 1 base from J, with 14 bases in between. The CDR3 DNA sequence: TGTGCCAGTAAGCCCGGACGGCGGTCCTACGAGCAGTACTTC. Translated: CASKPGRRSYEQYF.

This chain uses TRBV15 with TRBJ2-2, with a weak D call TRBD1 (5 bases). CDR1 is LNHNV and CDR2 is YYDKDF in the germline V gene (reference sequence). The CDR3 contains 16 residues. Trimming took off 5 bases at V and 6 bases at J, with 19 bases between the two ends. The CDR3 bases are TGTGCCACCAGCTTCGGAACGGACAATGGTGCCGGGGAGCTGTTTTTT. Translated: CATSFGTDNGAGELFF.